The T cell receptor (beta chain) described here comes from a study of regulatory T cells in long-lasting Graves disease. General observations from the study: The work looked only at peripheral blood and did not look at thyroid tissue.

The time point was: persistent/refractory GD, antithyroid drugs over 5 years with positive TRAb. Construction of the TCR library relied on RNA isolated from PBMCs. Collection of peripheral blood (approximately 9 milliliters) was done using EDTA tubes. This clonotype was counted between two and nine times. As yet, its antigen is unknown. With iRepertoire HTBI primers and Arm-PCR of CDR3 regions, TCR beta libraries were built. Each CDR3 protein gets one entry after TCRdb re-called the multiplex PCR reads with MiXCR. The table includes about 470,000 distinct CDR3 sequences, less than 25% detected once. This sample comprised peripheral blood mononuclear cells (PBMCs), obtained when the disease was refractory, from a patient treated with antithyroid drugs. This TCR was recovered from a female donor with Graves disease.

Here the CDR3 DNA reads TGTGCCAGCAGTATCGAGGGACTAGCGGGAACCTACAATGAGCAGTTCTTC. Protein: CASSIEGLAGTYNEQFF. The chain is built from TRBV2 and TRBJ2-1, with 13 bases fitting TRBD2. CDR3 length equals 17 residues. Germline trimming cut 5 bases from V and 2 bases from J; bases unmatched to any gene: 6. Per germline, CDR1 SNHLY and CDR2 FYNNEI.